This paragraph covers one T cell receptor beta chain sequence. It has no known antigen specificity. To determine HCMV serostatus, a commercial ELISA kit was used to detect HCMV-specific IgG in serum. Peripheral blood mononuclear cells were isolated from blood by Ficoll density gradient centrifugation. The run used an Illumina HiSeq 2000. TCR beta cDNA libraries were made by 5'RACE template switching that added a universal primer site and unique molecular identifiers. cDNA synthesis was primed from the TCR beta constant segment, followed by two successive PCR amplification steps. The authors processed their data as follows. Reads were demultiplexed and grouped by UMI with MIGEC, and clonotypes were assembled and quantified with MiTCR. To exclude erroneous sequences, only TCR cDNA sequences supported by at least two reads were retained. The tcR package was used for downstream repertoire analysis, with clonotypes matched between fractions based on CDR3 nucleotide sequence plus V segment. VDJmatch was used to annotate antigen specificity against VDJdb, with one amino acid substitution in CDR3 permitted. Following TCRdb reprocessing, every CDR3 protein sequence forms one entry, and DNA is not provided. TCRdb's processing, not the authors' own work, is the source of the V and J calls. The table for this sample records 450,000 to 600,000 distinct CDR3 sequences. The ten largest clones capture around 3.3% of the sample.

This sample was taken from a study of T cells expressing NK-cell markers (dated by TCRdb to the early 2020s). Context from the whole study: In sorted CD3+CD56+NKG2C+, CD3+CD56+NKG2C- and CD3+CD56-NKG2C+ T-cell subsets from several donors, TCR beta-chain repertoires were profiled. Among the eight sequenced donors, only one was HCMV-seronegative, while the other seven were HCMV-seropositive. Randomly selected healthy volunteers, three men and five women, were used as the eight sequenced donors. Illumina HiSeq 2000/2500, MiSeq or NextSeq was used to sequence libraries as 2 x 150 bp reads.

The CDR3 runs 16 residues from the cysteine to the phenylalanine. No DNA is given. The CDR1 and CDR2 encoded by the germline V gene (reference sequence) are LNHNV and YYDKDF. The paper as a whole reports these results and caveats: Those dominant clonotypes were again the most abundant among CD3+CD56-NKG2C+ cells in several donors, at roughly 25-60.1%. In roughly 6 donors, the dominant CD3+CD56+NKG2C+ clonotypes ranked among the top 10 CD8+ clonotypes, making up about 1.0-7.5% of CD8+ T cells. Whether the expanded NKG2C-expressing T cell clones were specific for HCMV antigens remained unclear.

Input material: blood T cells: a sorted CD56 or NKG2C T cell subset, CD4+ or CD8+ T cells, or bulk PBMC T cells (not recorded which). This TCR was sampled from a man aged 18 to 29 in good health. Donor details come from another sample of the same person, matched by shared clones. The chain joins TRBV15 to TRBJ2-1; the D call from TCRdb, TRBD2, cannot be confirmed without DNA. The encoded CDR3 is CATSKGGTSGLNEQFF.